This T cell receptor (beta chain) is from a study of T-cell memory formation after mild COVID-19. Looking at the study overall: The two donors had largely donor-specific TCR clusters. Overall study results and limits: Among clones peaking at day 37 in the second wave, SARS-CoV-2 specificity remained unconfirmed. Balance between CD4 and CD8 was seen in clones contracting day 15 to 85, and a CD4+ lean was seen in later expanders.

Germline V gene data show CDR1 as ENHRY and CDR2 as SYGVKD. This CDR3 region has 13 residues. The J segment lost 3 bases and the V segment lost 11 bases, leaving 9 bases of the junction unmatched. TCR alpha and TCR beta cDNA libraries with sample barcodes and UMIs came from 5'RACE using constant-segment primers. One entry per CDR3 protein results from TCRdb running MiXCR on the 5' RACE reads. The sample holds around 250,000 distinct CDR3 sequences, approximately 9% seen once. Worth noting for this clonotype: The antigen is unknown.

V gene TRBV10-3 combines with J gene TRBJ2-7; 8 bases are a match to TRBD1. This sequence originates from a man younger than 35 who had mild COVID-19 (a few samples of this study predate the infection). Cell type and time point are not known. Material for sequencing was PBMCs or a T cell subset sorted from them (not recorded which). CDR3 sequence (DNA): TGTGCCGTAAGCTCCGACAGGGGCTACGAGCAGTACGTC. Translating it yields CAVSSDRGYEQYV.